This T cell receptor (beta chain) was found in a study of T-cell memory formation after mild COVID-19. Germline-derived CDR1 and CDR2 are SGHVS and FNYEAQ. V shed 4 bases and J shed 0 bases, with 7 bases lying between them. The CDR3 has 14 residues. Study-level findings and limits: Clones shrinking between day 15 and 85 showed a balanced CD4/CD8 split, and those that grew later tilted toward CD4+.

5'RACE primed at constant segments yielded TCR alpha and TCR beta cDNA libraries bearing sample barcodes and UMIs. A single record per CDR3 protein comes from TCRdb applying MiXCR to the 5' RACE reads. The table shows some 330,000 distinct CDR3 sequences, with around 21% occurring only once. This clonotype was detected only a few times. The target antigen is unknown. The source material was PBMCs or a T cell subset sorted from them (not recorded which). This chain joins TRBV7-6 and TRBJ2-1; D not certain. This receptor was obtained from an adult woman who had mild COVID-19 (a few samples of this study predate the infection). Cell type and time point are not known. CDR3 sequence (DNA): TGTGCCAGCAGCTCAAAGGACTCCTACAATGAGCAGTTCTTC. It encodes CASSSKDSYNEQFF.